These T cell receptor beta chains were read from a single sample in a study of control samples from healthy donors and cancer patients. Sequencing used immunoSEQ multiplex PCR; TCRdb keeps in-frame clones, though not all of them. Counted here are tens of thousands of clones, around 86% occurring once; the ten biggest clones make up roughly 23%. The sample was PBMCs. The receptors shown here come from a man in his sixties with colorectal cancer. The CDR3 runs from the conserved cysteine through the conserved F or W. The order of the fields is J gene, V gene, CDR3 protein.

>TRBJ2-7|TRBV19
CASSIQSQGTTYEQYF
>TRBJ1-1|TRBV5-1
CASSLRGLAVGTEAFF
>TRBJ1-2|TRBV5-4
CASSPNRGPNYGYTF
>TRBJ1-3|TRBV6-5
CASSYSSGYGNTIYF
>TRBJ2-1|TRBV6-5
CATRGSGGSYNEQFF
>TRBJ1-1|TRBV5-1
CASSLQGRKGNTEAFF
>TRBJ2-6|TRBV5-1
CASRREGAGANVLTF
>TRBJ2-2|TRBV6-1
CASSANRGGRWSGELFF
>TRBJ2-7|TRBV5-1
CASTRGNRESSYEQYF
>TRBJ1-4|TRBV19
CASSIRFAEKLFF
>TRBJ1-1|TRBV15
CATSHRGMSTEAFF
>TRBJ2-3|TRBV4-2
CASSQDGSPDTQYF
>TRBJ2-5|TRBV6-5
CASSRDHLETQYF
>TRBJ1-1|TRBV29-1
CSVGRGNTEAFF
>TRBJ2-1|TRBV5-6
CASSLKGHGSMGEQFF
>TRBJ2-5|TRBV25-1
CASSDRGQETQYF
>TRBJ1-1|TRBV2
CASIEAEGAEAFF
>TRBJ1-2|TRBV3-1/TRBV3-2
CASSQRATGTAYGYTF
>TRBJ1-2|TRBV11-2
CASTTGQGLDYGYTF
>TRBJ1-1|TRBV6-2/TRBV6-3
CASSHTDRGNTEAFF
>TRBJ1-1|TRBV5-1
CASSLQGAGTEAFF
>TRBJ2-3|TRBV3-1/TRBV3-2
CASSPYAGQSTDTQYF
>TRBJ2-7|TRBV6-5
CASNTGDVEQYF
>TRBJ2-3|TRBV7-9
CASSFGQGTDTQYF
>TRBJ1-1|TRBV5-1
CASSIGQILVNTEAFF
>TRBJ2-5|TRBV19
CASRGSGRETQYF
>TRBJ1-1|TRBV3-1/TRBV3-2
CASSQGGRNTEAFF
>TRBJ1-1|TRBV6-5
CASTTAGYLNTEAFF
>TRBJ1-4|TRBV5-1
CASSRTGEGEKLFF
>TRBJ1-3|TRBV9
CASSVGWGTSGNTIYF
>TRBJ1-1|TRBV30
CAWSVRRETLEAFF
>TRBJ2-7|TRBV10-2
CASTWTGTYEQYF
>TRBJ1-1|TRBV7-2
CASSLGLPNTEAFF
>TRBJ2-5|TRBV9
CASSAPAGTQYF
>TRBJ1-1|TRBV6-5
CASSHGQDKAFF
>TRBJ2-2|TRBV7-9
CASSSDRGGPGELFF
>TRBJ1-2|TRBV25-1
CASRQTGTQGGYTF
>TRBJ1-2|TRBV4-2
CASSQDAYGYTF
>TRBJ2-1|TRBV5-1
CASSLAGNEQFF
>TRBJ1-5|TRBV19
CASSSGVLISQPQHF
>TRBJ1-2|TRBV7-9
CASSLAVAGYTF
>TRBJ2-1|TRBV24-1
CATGGALTGKGSYNEQFF
>TRBJ2-7|TRBV5-4
CASSQSRDRGTYEQYF